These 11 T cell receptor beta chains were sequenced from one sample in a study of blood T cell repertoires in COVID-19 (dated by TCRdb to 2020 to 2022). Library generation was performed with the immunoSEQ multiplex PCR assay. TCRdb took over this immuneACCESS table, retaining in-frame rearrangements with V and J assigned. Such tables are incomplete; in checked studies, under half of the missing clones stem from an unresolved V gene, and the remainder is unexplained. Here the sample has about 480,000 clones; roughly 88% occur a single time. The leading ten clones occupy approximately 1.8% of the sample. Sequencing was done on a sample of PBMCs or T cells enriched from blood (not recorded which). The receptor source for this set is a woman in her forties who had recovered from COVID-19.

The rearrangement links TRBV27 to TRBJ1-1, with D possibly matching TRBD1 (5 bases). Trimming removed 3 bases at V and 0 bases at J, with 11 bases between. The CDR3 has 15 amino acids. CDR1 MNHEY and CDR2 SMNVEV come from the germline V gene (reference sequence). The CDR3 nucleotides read TGTGCCAGCAGTTTTCGACAGTTAATGAACACTGAAGCTTTCTTT. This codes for CASSFRQLMNTEAFF.

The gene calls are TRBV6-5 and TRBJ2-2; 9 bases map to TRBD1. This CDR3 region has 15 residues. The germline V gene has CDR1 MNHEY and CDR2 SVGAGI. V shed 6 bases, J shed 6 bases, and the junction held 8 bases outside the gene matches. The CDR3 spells CASRQGAVGAGELFF. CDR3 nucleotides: TGTGCCAGCAGACAGGGGGCGGTCGGGGCCGGGGAGCTGTTTTTT.

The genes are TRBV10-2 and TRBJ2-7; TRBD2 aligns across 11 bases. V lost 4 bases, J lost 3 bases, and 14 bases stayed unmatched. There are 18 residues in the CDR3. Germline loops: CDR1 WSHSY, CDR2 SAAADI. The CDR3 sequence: CASSVLLLMTSGNYEQYF. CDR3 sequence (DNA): TGCGCCAGCAGTGTCCTACTTCTAATGACTAGCGGGAACTACGAGCAGTACTTC.

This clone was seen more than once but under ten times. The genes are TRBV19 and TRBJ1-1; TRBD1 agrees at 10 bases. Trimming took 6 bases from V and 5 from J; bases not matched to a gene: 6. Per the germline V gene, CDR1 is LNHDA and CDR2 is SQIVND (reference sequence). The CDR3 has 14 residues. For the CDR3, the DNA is TGTGCCAGTAGAATTGACAGGGGGCGGACTGAAGCTTTCTTT. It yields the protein CASRIDRGRTEAFF.

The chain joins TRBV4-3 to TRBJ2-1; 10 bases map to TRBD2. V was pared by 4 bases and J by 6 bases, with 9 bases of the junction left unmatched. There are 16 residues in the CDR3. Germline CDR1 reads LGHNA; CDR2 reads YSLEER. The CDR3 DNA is TGCGCCAGCAGCCCCAATCTAGCGGGAGTCAGCAATGAGCAGTTCTTC. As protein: CASSPNLAGVSNEQFF.

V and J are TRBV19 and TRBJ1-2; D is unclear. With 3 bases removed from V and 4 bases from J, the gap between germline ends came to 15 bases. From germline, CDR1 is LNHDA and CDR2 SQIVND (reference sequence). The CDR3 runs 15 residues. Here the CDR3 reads CASSMLSRQTYGYTF. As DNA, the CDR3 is TGTGCCAGTAGTATGTTATCCAGGCAGACCTATGGCTACACCTTC.

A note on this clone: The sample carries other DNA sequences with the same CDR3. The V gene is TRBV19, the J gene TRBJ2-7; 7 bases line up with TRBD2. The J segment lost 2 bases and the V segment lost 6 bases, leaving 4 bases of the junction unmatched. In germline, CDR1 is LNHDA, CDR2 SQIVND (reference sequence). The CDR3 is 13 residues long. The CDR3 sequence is CASSSAGAYEQYF. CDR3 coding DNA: TGTGCCAGTAGCTCGGCGGGAGCCTACGAGCAGTACTTC.

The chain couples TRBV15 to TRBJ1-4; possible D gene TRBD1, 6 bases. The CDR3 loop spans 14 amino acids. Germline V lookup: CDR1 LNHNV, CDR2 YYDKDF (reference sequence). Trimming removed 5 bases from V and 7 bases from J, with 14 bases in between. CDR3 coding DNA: TGTGCCACCAGCGGAATGAGGGGGTTTGAAAAACTGTTTTTT. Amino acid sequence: CATSGMRGFEKLFF.

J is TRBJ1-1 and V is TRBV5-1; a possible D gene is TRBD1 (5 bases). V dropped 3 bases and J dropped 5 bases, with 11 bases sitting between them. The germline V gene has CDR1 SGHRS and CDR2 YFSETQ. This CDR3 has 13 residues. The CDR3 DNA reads TGCGCCAGCAGCTCGACAGTGGGGACTGAAGCTTTCTTT. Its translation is CASSSTVGTEAFF.

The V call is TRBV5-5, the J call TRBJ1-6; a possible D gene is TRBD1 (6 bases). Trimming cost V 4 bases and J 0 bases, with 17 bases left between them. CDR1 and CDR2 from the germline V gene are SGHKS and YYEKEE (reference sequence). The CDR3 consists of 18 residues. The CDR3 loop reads CASSIGTTTRSYNSPLHF. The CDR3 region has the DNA TGTGCCAGCAGCATAGGGACAACCACGCGCTCCTATAATTCACCCCTCCACTTT.

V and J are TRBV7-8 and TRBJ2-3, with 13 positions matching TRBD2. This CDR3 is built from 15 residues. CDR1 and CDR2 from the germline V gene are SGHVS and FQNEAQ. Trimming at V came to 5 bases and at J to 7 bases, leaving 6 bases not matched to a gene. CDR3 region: CASSLGLAGPYTQYF. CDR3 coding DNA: TGTGCCAGCAGCCTGGGACTAGCGGGACCATATACGCAGTATTTT.